The source of this TCR beta chain is a study of breast tumors, draining lymph nodes, adjacent tissues. Each CDR3 protein is one row after TCRdb ran MiXCR on the multiplex PCR reads. The sample has about 35,000 distinct CDR3 sequences; just over 35% are singletons. From germline, CDR1 is MDHEN and CDR2 SYDVKM. The CDR3 covers 15 residues. V lost 4 bases to trimming and J lost 9 bases; unmatched junction nucleotides: 11. Sample: breast tumor tissue. This sequence joins TRBV28 and TRBJ2-5, with TRBD1 matching 10 bases. The TCR comes from a female donor with breast cancer. Some clones in this sample may be carry-over from other donors' samples. The CDR3 sequence: CASSSGQGEPTSQYF. The DNA of the CDR3 is TGTGCCAGCAGTTCTGGACAGGGGGAACCAACGTCCCAGTACTTC.